This TCR beta chain was obtained from a study of blood T cell repertoires in COVID-19. The participants were between about 18 and 90 years old and came from under 25 US areas. Germline-derived CDR1 and CDR2 are ENHRY and SYGVKD. V was pared by 2 bases and J by 3 bases, with 4 bases of the junction left unmatched. The CDR3 spans 14 residues. Libraries were prepared by immunoSEQ multiplex PCR; TCRdb keeps only in-frame clonotypes and omits some of them. The sample holds roughly 500,000 clones, roughly nine tenths seen once. The sample comprised PBMCs or T cells enriched from blood (not recorded which). The TCR originated in a woman aged 60 to 75 who had recovered from COVID-19. The genes are TRBV10-3 and TRBJ2-7, with 7 positions matching TRBD1. Here the CDR3 DNA reads TGTGCCATCAGTGAGACAGGGGTCAGCTACGAGCAGTACTTC. Translated: CAISETGVSYEQYF.